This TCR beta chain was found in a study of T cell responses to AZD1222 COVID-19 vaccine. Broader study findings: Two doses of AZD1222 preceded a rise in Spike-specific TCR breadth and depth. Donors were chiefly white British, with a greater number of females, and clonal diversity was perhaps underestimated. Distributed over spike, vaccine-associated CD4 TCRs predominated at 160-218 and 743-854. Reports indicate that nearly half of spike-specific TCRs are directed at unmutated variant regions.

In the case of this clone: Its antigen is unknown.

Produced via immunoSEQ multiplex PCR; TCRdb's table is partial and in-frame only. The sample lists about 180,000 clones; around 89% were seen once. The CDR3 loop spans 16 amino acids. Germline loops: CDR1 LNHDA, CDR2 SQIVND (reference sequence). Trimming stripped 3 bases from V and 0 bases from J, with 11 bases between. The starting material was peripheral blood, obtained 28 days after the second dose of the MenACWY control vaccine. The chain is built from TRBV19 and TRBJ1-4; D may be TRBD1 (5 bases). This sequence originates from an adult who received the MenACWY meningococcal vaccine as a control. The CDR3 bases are TGTGCCAGTAGTATGGGATGGACAACAACTAATGAAAAACTGTTTTTT. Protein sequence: CASSMGWTTTNEKLFF.